A single sample is the source of the 31 T cell receptor beta chains below, sequenced in a study of T cell clonality in common variable immunodeficiency. Some clones are missing from TCRdb's copy, which holds only in-frame ones; the method was immunoSEQ multiplex PCR. Altogether about 40,000 clones were found in the sample, and no singletons occur. The sequencing input was peripheral blood mononuclear cells. Receptor source: a person aged 18 to 69 in good health.

This clone appeared many times. CDR3: CASSPTSIVDTQYF. The part of the CDR3 DNA that was read is TGTGCCAGCAGCCCAACTAGCATTGTAGATACG. The genes are TRBV7-9 and TRBJ2-3; D is possibly TRBD2 (6 bases). From the germline J gene comes the end of the CDR3, since the read stops 3 residues before it. The CDR3 contains 14 residues. The V and J ends lost 5 bases and 5 bases respectively, with 14 bases between them. Germline V gene sequence: CDR1 SEHNR, CDR2 FQNEAQ (reference sequence).

This clone has ten or more counts. Read coverage stops 3 residues before the CDR3 terminus; the germline J gene supplies the remainder. The chain uses TRBV6-4 and TRBJ2-3; 8 nucleotides agree with TRBD2. Trimming removed 2 bases from V and 5 bases from J; junction bases left unmatched: 0. This CDR3 contains 13 residues. The germline V gene encodes CDR1 MRHNA and CDR2 SNTAGT. The sequenced part of the CDR3 DNA is TGTGCCAGCAGTGACCTAGCGGGAGATACG. Translated, it gives CASSDLAGDT. The entire CDR3 protein reads CASSDLAGDTQYF.

Only a few counts were recorded for this clone. The read ends 3 residues early relative to the CDR3; the germline J gene fills the gap. The chain carries TRBV2 and TRBJ2-1, with TRBD1 as a possible D gene (6 bases). This CDR3 comprises 15 residues. V was trimmed by 6 bases and J by 3 bases, leaving 15 bases between them. The germline V gene has CDR1 SNHLY and CDR2 FYNNEI. CDR3 DNA, as far as it was read: TGTGCCAGCAGCGACCAGCCGACAGGCTACAATGAG. This sequence encodes CASSDQPTGYNE. The entire CDR3 reads CASSDQPTGYNEQFF.

About this clone itself: The read terminates 3 residues ahead of where the CDR3 ends, so the germline J gene completes it. The V and J genes are TRBV11-2 and TRBJ1-1; 7 bases are a match to TRBD1. CDR3 length: 14 amino acids. The V gene end was trimmed by 5 bases and the J gene end by 1 base; junction bases not matched to a gene: 4. Germline V lookup: CDR1 SGHAT, CDR2 FQNNGV. The sequenced part of the CDR3 DNA is TGTGCCAGCAGCCATGGGACAGCGAACACTGAA. This gives the protein CASSHGTANTE. Given in full, the CDR3 is CASSHGTANTEAFF.

This clone was detected only a few times. A much bigger clone sits one base away, suggesting this may be a read error. The read ends 3 residues shy of where the CDR3 ends; the end is completed using the germline J gene. The chain uses TRBV20-1 and TRBJ2-5; 8 bases match TRBD1. The CDR3 has 14 amino acids. In germline, CDR1 is DFQATT, CDR2 SNEGSKA (reference sequence). V dropped 3 bases and J dropped 4; count of bases not matched to a gene: 7. Partial CDR3 DNA: TGCAGTGCTAGGTACAGGGGGGAGCGAGAGACC. This translates into CSARYRGERET. The complete CDR3 protein is CSARYRGERETQYF.

This clone was recorded many times. Its ends do not fully match the called genes, so a read error is possible. The CDR3 is cut off 3 residues early in the read; its end comes from the germline J gene. The genes are TRBV7-7 and TRBJ2-2; possibly TRBD1 for D (6 bases). CDR1 and CDR2 (germline): SSHAT, FNYEAQ (reference sequence). The CDR3 length is 15 residues. CDR3 amino acids: CASSADRFGSGELFF. The sequenced part of the CDR3 DNA is TGTGCTAGCAGCGCCGACAGGTTTGGTTCCGGGGAG.

Ten or more counts support this clone. From the germline J gene comes the end of the CDR3, since the read stops 3 residues before it. The genes are TRBV5-5 and TRBJ1-1; D perhaps matches TRBD1 (5 bases). The germline gives CDR1 SGHKS, CDR2 YYEKEE (reference sequence). V gave up 0 bases and J gave up 1 base, with 10 bases separating them. This CDR3 contains 15 residues. The CDR3 loop reads CASSLGQGGNTEAFF. The CDR3 bases that were read are TGTGCCAGCAGCTTGGGGCAGGGAGGGAACACTGAA.

This clone was seen more than once but under ten times. The DNA ends 3 residues before the CDR3 does, and the rest of the CDR3 is filled in from the germline J gene. The chain couples TRBV7-2 to TRBJ2-4; 9 bases map to TRBD1. Per germline, CDR1 SGHTA and CDR2 FQGNSA. There are 13 residues in the CDR3. The DNA read from the CDR3 is TGTGCCAGCAGCTCCCGGACAGGGGATGGT. This translates into CASSSRTGDG. The full CDR3 sequence reads CASSSRTGDGQYF. The full variable domain, completed using reference TRBV7-2 and TRBJ2-4, is GAGVSQSPSNKVTEKGKDVELRCDPISGHTALYWYRQSLGQGLEFLIYFQGNSAPDKSGLPSDRFSAERTGGSVSTLTIQRTQQEDSAVYLCASSSRTGDGQYFGAGTRLSVL.

In its sample, this clone was seen many times. The read comes to an end 3 residues before the CDR3 does, leaving the germline J gene to fill in the end. This sequence joins TRBV2 and TRBJ2-7; D is perhaps TRBD1 (5 bases). Trimming left V 7 bases short and J 4 bases short, with 20 bases between. The CDR3 has 15 residues. Per germline, CDR1 SNHLY and CDR2 FYNNEI. The CDR3 sequence: CASTLRAGRTYEQYF. The CDR3 bases that were read are TGTGCCAGCACCCTCCGGGCCGGGCGGACATACGAG.

This clone was picked up many times. Read data end 3 residues before the CDR3 end; the end is taken from the germline J gene. The chain carries TRBV20-1 and TRBJ2-7, with D perhaps TRBD1 (6 bases). The CDR3 runs to 14 residues. Between the trimmed V and J ends, which lost 5 bases and 5 bases, there was a span of 19 bases. Germline CDR1 DFQATT, CDR2 SNEGSKA (reference sequence). CDR3 DNA (partial): TGCAGTGCTGCTAACCAGATGGGGGCCCACGAG. Encoded protein: CSAANQMGAHE. The entire CDR3 is CSAANQMGAHEQYF.

This clone was seen repeatedly, ten times or more. The CDR3 extends 3 residues past the end of the read, so its final part is completed from the germline J gene. V usage is TRBV20-1 and J usage is TRBJ1-6; 11 bases are shared with TRBD1. There are 16 residues in the CDR3. The junction had 7 bases not matched to a gene; V was cut back by 2 bases and J by 7 bases. CDR1 is DFQATT and CDR2 is SNEGSKA in the germline V gene (reference sequence). The CDR3 spells CSARSARDRGNSPLHF. Partial CDR3 DNA: TGCAGTGCTAGAAGTGCCCGGGACAGGGGGAATTCACCC.

This clone showed up just a few times. The read halts 3 residues ahead of the CDR3 end, with the missing end drawn from the germline J gene. V gene TRBV11-3 combines with J gene TRBJ2-1; TRBD2 matches at 13 bases. CDR3 size: 15 residues. CDR1 is SGHNT and CDR2 is YENEEA in the germline V gene. Trimming cost V 5 bases and J 5 bases; bases outside gene matches: 3. This CDR3 is CASSPGLAGDNEQFF. The sequenced CDR3 bases are TGTGCCAGCAGCCCCGGACTAGCGGGAGACAATGAG.

This clone has a count of ten or more. The observed sequence ends 3 residues before the CDR3 terminus, with the missing tail filled in from the germline J gene. This chain uses TRBV19 with TRBJ1-1, with a tentative D call TRBD1 (6 bases). V shed 9 bases and J shed 0 bases, with 17 bases lying between them. The CDR3 spans 15 residues. Germline values: CDR1 LNHDA, CDR2 SQIVND (reference sequence). Incomplete CDR3 DNA: TGTGCCAGCCTCCAAAGGGGGTCGATGAACACTGAA. This sequence encodes CASLQRGSMNTE. The whole CDR3 protein is CASLQRGSMNTEAFF.

Many counts were recorded for this clone. The read comes to an end 3 residues before the CDR3 does, leaving the germline J gene to fill in the end. The V call is TRBV19, the J call TRBJ1-1; tentatively, D is TRBD1 (5 bases). The CDR3 is 12 residues long. Germline V gene sequence: CDR1 LNHDA, CDR2 SQIVND (reference sequence). Between the trimmed V and J ends, which lost 7 bases and 5 bases, there was a span of 11 bases. The CDR3: CASMGGSTEAFF. The part of the CDR3 DNA that was read is TGTGCCAGTATGGGGGGGAGTACTGAA.

This clone was found many times. The CDR3 bases that were read are TGTGCCAGTAGTGGGACAGGGGGTTACGGGGAG. This encodes CASSGTGGYGE. The entire CDR3 protein reads CASSGTGGYGELFF. The rearrangement joins TRBV19 to TRBJ2-2; 11 positions agree with TRBD1. With the read ending 3 residues before the CDR3 end, the germline J gene is used to fill in that end. Unmatched junction bases numbered 3, after V lost 5 bases and J lost 7 bases. Germline V gives CDR1 LNHDA, CDR2 SQIVND (reference sequence). CDR3 length equals 14 residues.

This clone was detected ten times or more. The CDR3 is cut off 3 residues early in the read; its end comes from the germline J gene. The chain has TRBV10-3 and TRBJ1-2, with a possible D match to TRBD1 (5 bases). Germline CDR1 reads ENHRY; CDR2 reads SYGVKD. V was shortened by 3 bases and J by 3 bases, with 8 bases between the two germline ends. The CDR3 totals 13 residues. CDR3 DNA, as far as it was read: TGTGCCATCAGTGAAACAGGAGACTATGGC. It is translated as CAISETGDYG. The complete CDR3 reads CAISETGDYGYTF.

Ten or more counts support this clone. The sequenced fragment ends 3 residues before the CDR3 boundary, so the rest is inferred from the germline J gene. The V and J genes are TRBV20-1 and TRBJ2-1; 11 nucleotides align to TRBD2. Germline V gene data show CDR1 as DFQATT and CDR2 as SNEGSKA (reference sequence). The CDR3 totals 17 residues. The part of the CDR3 DNA that was read is TGCACCGCTAGACCGGCGAGACTAGCGGGAACAAACAATGAG. Translating gives CTARPARLAGTNNE. The entire CDR3 protein is CTARPARLAGTNNEQFF.

This clone was found many times. The CDR3 goes on 3 residues after the read ends, and that part is filled in from the germline J gene. The V gene is TRBV7-2, the J gene TRBJ2-5; maybe TRBD2 (5 bases). Germline assignment: CDR1 SGHTA and CDR2 FQGNSA. The CDR3 consists of 14 residues. With 5 bases removed from V and 4 bases from J, the gap between germline ends came to 14 bases. Incomplete CDR3 DNA: TGTGCCAGCAGCCCCGTGCGGGCATTAGAGACC. Amino acid sequence: CASSPVRALET. The entire CDR3 sequence reads CASSPVRALETQYF.

This clone was seen at least ten times. The CDR3 end is not reached by the read, which stops 3 residues before it; the germline J gene fills it in. The chain uses TRBV29-1 and TRBJ2-1; the match to TRBD1 covers 8 bases. This CDR3 spans 13 amino acids. Trimming at V came to 3 bases and at J to 7 bases, leaving 5 bases not matched to a gene. Germline CDR1 reads SQVTM; CDR2 reads ANQGSEA. CDR3 DNA (partial): TGCAGCGTTGACGTCGGACAGGGTAATGAG. The encoded protein is CSVDVGQGNE. The entire CDR3 reads CSVDVGQGNEQFF.

In its sample, this clone was seen many times. The read terminates 3 residues before the CDR3 end, so the remaining end is supplied by the germline J gene. The chain links TRBV5-1 to TRBJ2-1, with 9 positions matching TRBD1. J was trimmed by 6 bases and V by 0 bases; bases with no gene match: 1. This CDR3 is built from 14 residues. Germline V lookup: CDR1 SGHRS, CDR2 YFSETQ. The chain's CDR3 is CASSLATGGNEQFF. The covered CDR3 bases are TGCGCCAGCAGCTTGGCGACAGGGGGCAATGAG.

This clone was counted at least ten times. CDR3: CASSGLGGETQYF. The sequenced CDR3 bases are TGTGCCAGCAGTGGCCTAGGCGGAGAGACC. This chain joins TRBV2 and TRBJ2-5; D is unresolved. The read ends 3 residues shy of where the CDR3 ends; the end is completed using the germline J gene. The V gene's germline CDR1 is SNHLY and CDR2 FYNNEI. The CDR3 extends over 13 amino acids. Trimming took 4 bases from V and 4 from J, leaving 10 bases between them.

To note about this clone: The CDR3 goes on 3 residues after the read ends, and that part is filled in from the germline J gene. The chain links TRBV11-3 to TRBJ2-3, with TRBD1 as a possible D gene (6 bases). This CDR3 region has 15 residues. Between the trimmed V and J ends, which lost 4 bases and 0 bases, there was a span of 11 bases. Per germline, CDR1 SGHNT and CDR2 YENEEA. The CDR3 is CASSSGVTSTDTQYF. Partial CDR3 DNA: TGTGCCAGCAGCTCAGGGGTAACTAGCACAGATACG. The full variable domain, with the rest looked up from reference TRBV11-3 and TRBJ2-3, is EAGVVQSPRYKIIEKKQPVAFWCNPISGHNTLYWYLQNLGQGPELLIRYENEEAVDDSQLPKDRFSAERLKGVDSTLKIQPAELGDSAVYLCASSSGVTSTDTQYFGPGTRLTVL.

This clone was seen ten or more times. At one boundary the junction diverges from the germline segment, which might be a read error. The CDR3 extends 3 residues past the end of the read, so its final part is completed from the germline J gene. The chain joins TRBV4-2 to TRBJ1-2, with 8 bases aligning to TRBD1. Looked up from germline, CDR1 is LGHNA and CDR2 is YNFKEQ. The CDR3 is 16 amino acids. The CDR3 region is CASSQDHGQGNYGYTF. CDR3 bases read: TGCGCCAGCAGCCAAGATCATGGACAGGGCAACTATGGC.

This clone was seen repeatedly, ten times or more. The CDR3 loop is CASSTGPLLAGVWTLRDEQFF. The DNA read from the CDR3 is TGTGCCAGTAGTACGGGTCCCTTACTAGCGGGAGTTTGGACCCTGAGGGATGAG. This chain links TRBV19 with TRBJ2-1, with 11 bases lining up with TRBD2. Read sequence stops 3 residues before the CDR3 end, and the germline J gene provides the missing end. Per germline, CDR1 LNHDA and CDR2 SQIVND (reference sequence). V shed 4 bases and J 8 bases; nucleotides not matched to a gene: 25. CDR3 length: 21 residues.

Concerning this clone itself: The read finishes 3 residues shy of the CDR3 end, and the germline J gene is used to complete it. J is TRBJ2-5 and V is TRBV18; 9 bases match TRBD1. In germline, CDR1 is KGHSH, CDR2 LQKENI. This CDR3 comprises 15 residues. The CDR3 spells CASSPGQGGTDTQYF. The covered CDR3 bases are TGTGCCAGCTCGCCGGGACAGGGTGGGACAGATACC.

As for this clone: The sequenced fragment ends 3 residues before the CDR3 boundary, so the rest is inferred from the germline J gene. The chain is built from TRBV11-1 and TRBJ2-3; TRBD2 matches 10 bases. The CDR3 covers 15 residues. The V gene's germline CDR1 is SGHAT and CDR2 FQDESV (reference sequence). The CDR3 DNA, read in part, is TGTGCCAGCAGCCCCACTAGCGGGGCGCAAGAGACG. Its protein product is CASSPTSGAQET. The full-length CDR3 reads as CASSPTSGAQETQYF.

This clone was seen many times. The read ends 3 residues shy of where the CDR3 ends; the end is completed using the germline J gene. The chain links TRBV10-3 to TRBJ1-1; D not resolved. Germline loops: CDR1 ENHRY, CDR2 SYGVKD. The CDR3 consists of 13 residues. V lost 2 bases and J lost 1, with 5 bases in between. The sequenced part of the CDR3 DNA is TGTGCCATCAGTGAGATCGGGAACACTGAA. Residues: CAISEIGNTE. The complete CDR3 sequence is CAISEIGNTEAFF.

This clone has at least ten counts. The read terminates 3 residues ahead of where the CDR3 ends, so the germline J gene completes it. V is TRBV7-2 and J is TRBJ2-7, with 8 nucleotides matching TRBD2. J gave up 3 bases and V 0 bases, and 10 bases lay outside the gene matches. Germline CDR1 and CDR2: SGHTA and FQGNSA. The length of the CDR3 is 17 residues. CDR3 DNA (partial): TGTGCCAGCAGCTTAGCGCAGGGACTAGGGACGAACTACGAG. Residues: CASSLAQGLGTNYE. The CDR3 as a whole reads CASSLAQGLGTNYEQYF.

Note on this clone: The DNA ends 3 residues before the CDR3 does, and the rest of the CDR3 is filled in from the germline J gene. V is TRBV29-1 and J is TRBJ2-1; 8 positions match TRBD1. Germline V gives CDR1 SQVTM, CDR2 ANQGSEA. This CDR3 comprises 16 residues. V lost 6 bases to trimming and J lost 5 bases; unmatched junction nucleotides: 15. Partial CDR3 DNA: TGCAGCGTCCAAGTGAGACGGACAGGGCCCAACAATGAG. The encoded protein is CSVQVRRTGPNNE. The whole CDR3 is CSVQVRRTGPNNEQFF.

This clone was found many times. The read finishes 3 residues shy of the CDR3 end, and the germline J gene is used to complete it. The rearrangement uses TRBV7-2 and TRBJ1-1; D is possibly TRBD1 (6 bases). Germline CDR1 is SGHTA and CDR2 is FQGNSA. The CDR3 runs to 12 residues. CDR3 DNA, as far as it was read: TGTGCCAGCAGCCTAGGGCCCAGGGGA. Its translation: CASSLGPRG. The whole CDR3 sequence is CASSLGPRGAFF.

This clone occurred a few times. Read data end 3 residues before the CDR3 end; the end is taken from the germline J gene. This chain uses TRBV5-1 with TRBJ2-3; 8 bases match TRBD1. Germline CDR1 is SGHRS and CDR2 is YFSETQ. CDR3 length: 16 residues. CDR3 sequence reads: CASSPGVARGQETQYF. Partial CDR3 DNA: TGCGCCAGCAGCCCGGGGGTTGCCAGGGGGCAAGAGACG.